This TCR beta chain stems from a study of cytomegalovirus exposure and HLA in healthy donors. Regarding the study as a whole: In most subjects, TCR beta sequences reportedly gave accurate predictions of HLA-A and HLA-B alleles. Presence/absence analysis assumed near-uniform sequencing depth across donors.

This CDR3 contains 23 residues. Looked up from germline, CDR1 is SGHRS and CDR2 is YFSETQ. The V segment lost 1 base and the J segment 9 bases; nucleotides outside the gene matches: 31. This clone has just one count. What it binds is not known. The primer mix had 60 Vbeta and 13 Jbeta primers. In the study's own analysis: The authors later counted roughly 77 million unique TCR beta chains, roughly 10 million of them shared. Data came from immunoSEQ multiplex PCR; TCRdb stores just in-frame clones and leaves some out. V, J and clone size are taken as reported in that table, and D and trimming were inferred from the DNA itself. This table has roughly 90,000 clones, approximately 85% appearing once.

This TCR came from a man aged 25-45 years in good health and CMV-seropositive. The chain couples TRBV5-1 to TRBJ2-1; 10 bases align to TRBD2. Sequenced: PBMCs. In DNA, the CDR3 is TGCGCCAGCAGCTTGAGGGCTAGCGGGGGCCCCTTGACAATTGGCCCCCGCCAAAGTGAGCAGTTCTTC. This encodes CASSLRASGGPLTIGPRQSEQFF.